A selection of T cell receptor beta chains follows, all from one sample in a study of radiation and T cells in renal cell carcinoma. The protocol was immunoSEQ multiplex PCR, while the TCRdb copy is restricted to in-frame clones and leaves out a portion. The data hold fewer than 15,000 clones, with approximately 56% observed a single time. Sequences were derived from tumor tissue, sampled from a patient whose treatment was nephrectomy without radiotherapy. Receptors were obtained from a man aged 55-75 years with renal cell carcinoma. Each CDR3 is given with its conserved first and last residue. A D gene is named only where the DNA matches it firmly. Clone size is given for some rows only: seen once, a few or many times, or a class if the clone is expanded.

D gene	V gene	clone size	J gene	CDR3 DNA	CDR3 protein
-	TRBV4-2	-	TRBJ2-4	TGTGCCAGCAGTCGAACCCAGGGTCCAAACATTCAGTACTTC	CASSRTQGPNIQYF
TRBD2	TRBV30	few	TRBJ2-2	TGTGCCTGGAGTGTAGGCGGGAGGGACACCGGGGAGCTGTTTTTT	CAWSVGGRDTGELFF
-	TRBV29-1	-	TRBJ2-7	TGCAGCGTTGGTAATCACCCTTACGAGCAGTACTTC	CSVGNHPYEQYF
TRBD2	TRBV5-1	once	TRBJ2-7	TGCGCCAGCAGCTCTTTAGCGGGAGCGGATTACGAGCAGTACTTC	CASSSLAGADYEQYF
-	TRBV9	few	TRBJ2-1	TGTGCCAGCAGCGCAGACCTCAATGAGCAGTTCTTC	CASSADLNEQFF
-	TRBV14	-	TRBJ2-5	TGTGCCAGCAGCCAAGAGCGGGGCCAGAACCAAGAGACCCAGTACTTC	CASSQERGQNQETQYF
-	TRBV7-2	-	TRBJ2-7	TGTGCCAGCAGCTTAGCGGGGGCGGGGGCTGCCTACGAGCAGTACTTC	CASSLAGAGAAYEQYF
-	TRBV29-1	-	TRBJ2-1	TGCAGTACTATAACAATCTCCTACAATGAGCAGTTCTTC	CSTITISYNEQFF
-	TRBV27	-	TRBJ2-3	TGTGCCAGCAGTTTATCGAGGGGGGGAGATACGCAGTATTTT	CASSLSRGGDTQYF
-	TRBV6-5	-	TRBJ2-3	TGTGCCAGCAGCCCGTCCCGAGATACGCAGTATTTT	CASSPSRDTQYF
TRBD2	TRBV7-9	-	TRBJ2-1	TGTGCCAGCAGCCGACGGGGGACTAGCGGTTACAATGAGCAGTTCTTC	CASSRRGTSGYNEQFF
-	TRBV2	-	TRBJ2-7	TGTGCCAGCAATAAAGACCAGGGAAACGAGCAGTGCTTC	CASNKDQGNEQCF
TRBD1	TRBV28	-	TRBJ2-7	TGTGCCAGCCTTCTTGGGACAGGTTTCACCTACGAGCAGTACTTC	CASLLGTGFTYEQYF
-	TRBV4-1	-	TRBJ2-5	TGCGCCAGCAGCCGACTACTGGGAGAGACCCAGTACTTC	CASSRLLGETQYF
TRBD2	TRBV11-2	-	TRBJ2-7	TGTGCCAGCAGCTTAGGGAGACTAGCGGGGCCCTACGAGCAGTACTTC	CASSLGRLAGPYEQYF
-	TRBV25-1	-	TRBJ1-6	TGTGCCAGCAGTGAATCTCGCGGCGGCATTAACTCACCCCTCCACTTT	CASSESRGGINSPLHF
-	TRBV5-1	-	TRBJ1-4	TGCGCCAGCAGCCCCACCCCGCCGGGGAAAGGTGAAAAACTGTTTTTT	CASSPTPPGKGEKLFF
-	TRBV5-6	-	TRBJ2-7	TGTGCCAGCAGCTTGGATGGGATCTCCTACGAGCAGTACTTC	CASSLDGISYEQYF
-	TRBV10-2	once	TRBJ1-1	TGCGCCAGCAATCCGACAGGATCAGAAGCTTTCTTT	CASNPTGSEAFF
-	TRBV11-3	-	TRBJ2-7	TGTGCCAGCAGCTTGGGACTTAATGCGGCAGACGAGCAGTACTTC	CASSLGLNAADEQYF
-	TRBV7-9	-	TRBJ2-3	TGTGCCAGCAGCCAAATAGTCCTTCTGAGCACAGATACGCAGTATTTT	CASSQIVLLSTDTQYF
TRBD1	TRBV5-6	-	TRBJ1-2	TGTGCCAGCAGCTTCCGGGACAGGGTCAACTATGGCTACACCTTC	CASSFRDRVNYGYTF
-	TRBV10-3	few	TRBJ2-2	TGTGCCATCGGCGGAAGATCGAACACCGGGGAGCTGTTTTTT	CAIGGRSNTGELFF
TRBD1	TRBV6-6	medium-sized	TRBJ2-1	TGTGCCAGCACCATGGACAGGTCCTACAATGAGCAGTTCTTC	CASTMDRSYNEQFF
TRBD2	TRBV11-2	-	TRBJ2-2	TGTGCCAGCAGCTCAAGGACTAGCGGGAGACTCACCGGGGAGCTGTTTTTT	CASSSRTSGRLTGELFF
TRBD2	TRBV6-1	-	TRBJ2-1	TGTGCCAGCAGTGAAGGACTAGCAAGCAATGAGCAGTTCTTC	CASSEGLASNEQFF
-	TRBV6-4	-	TRBJ2-2	TGTGCCAGCAGTTACGTAGTCACCGGGGAGCTGTTTTTT	CASSYVVTGELFF
-	TRBV5-1	-	TRBJ2-7	TGCGCCAGCAGCGCCACAGCAAACTACGAGCAGTACTTC	CASSATANYEQYF
TRBD1	TRBV7-2	few	TRBJ1-4	TGTGCCAGCAGCCCGAGGGGGCAAGCTAATGAAAAACTGTTTTTT	CASSPRGQANEKLFF
-	TRBV15	few	TRBJ1-1	TGTGCCACCAGCAGTTTCGGGGTCACTGAAGCTTTCTTT	CATSSFGVTEAFF
-	TRBV27	-	TRBJ2-1	TGTGCCAGCAAGTTAGCCAACTACAATGAGCAGTTCTTC	CASKLANYNEQFF